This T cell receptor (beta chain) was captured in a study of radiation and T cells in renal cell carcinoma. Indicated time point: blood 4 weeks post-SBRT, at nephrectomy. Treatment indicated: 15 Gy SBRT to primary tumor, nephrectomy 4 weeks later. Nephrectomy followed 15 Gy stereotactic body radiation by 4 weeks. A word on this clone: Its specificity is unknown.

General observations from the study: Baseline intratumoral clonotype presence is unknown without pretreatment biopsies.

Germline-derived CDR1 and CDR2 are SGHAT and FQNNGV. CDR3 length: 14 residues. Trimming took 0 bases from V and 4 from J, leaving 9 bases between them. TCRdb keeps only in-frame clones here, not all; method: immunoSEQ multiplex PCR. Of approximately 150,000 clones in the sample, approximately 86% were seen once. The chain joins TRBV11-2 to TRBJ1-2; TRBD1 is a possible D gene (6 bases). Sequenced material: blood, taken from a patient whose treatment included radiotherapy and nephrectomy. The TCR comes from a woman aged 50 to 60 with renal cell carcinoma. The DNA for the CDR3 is TGTGCCAGCAGCTTAGATACAGGGAGCTATGGCTACACCTTC. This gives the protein CASSLDTGSYGYTF. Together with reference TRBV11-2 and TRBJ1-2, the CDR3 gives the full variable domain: EAGVAQSPRYKIIEKRQSVAFWCNPISGHATLYWYQQILGQGPKLLIQFQNNGVVDDSQLPKDRFSAERLKGVDSTLKIQPAKLEDSAVYLCASSLDTGSYGYTFGSGTRLTVV.